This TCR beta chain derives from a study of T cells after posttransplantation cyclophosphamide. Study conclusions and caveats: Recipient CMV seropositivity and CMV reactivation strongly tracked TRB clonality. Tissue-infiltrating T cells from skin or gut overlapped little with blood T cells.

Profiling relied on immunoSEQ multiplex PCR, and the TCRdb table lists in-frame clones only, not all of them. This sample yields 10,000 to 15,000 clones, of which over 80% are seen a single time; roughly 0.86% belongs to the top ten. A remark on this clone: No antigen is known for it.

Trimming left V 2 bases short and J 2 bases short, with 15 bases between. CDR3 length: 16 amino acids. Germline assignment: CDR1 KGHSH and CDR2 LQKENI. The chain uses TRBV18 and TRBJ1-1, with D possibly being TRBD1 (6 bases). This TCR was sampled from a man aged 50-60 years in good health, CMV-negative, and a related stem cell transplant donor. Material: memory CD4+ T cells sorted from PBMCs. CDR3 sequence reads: CASSPDWDMRNTEAFF. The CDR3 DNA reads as TGTGCCAGCTCACCAGATTGGGACATGAGAAACACTGAAGCTTTCTTT. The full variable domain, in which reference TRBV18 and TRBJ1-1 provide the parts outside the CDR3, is NAGVMQNPRHLVRRRGQEARLRCSPMKGHSHVYWYRQLPEEGLKFMVYLQKENIIDESGMPKERFSAEFPKEGPSILRIQQVVRGDSAAYFCASSPDWDMRNTEAFFGQGTRLTVV.